Each of the 7 T cell receptor beta chains below was sequenced from the same sample in a study of blood T cell repertoires in COVID-19. Only in-frame clones appear in the TCRdb table, and some are missing; sequencing was by immunoSEQ multiplex PCR. The sample records over 250,000 clones, about nine tenths being singletons. The sample consisted of PBMCs or T cells enriched from blood (not recorded which). Source of these receptors: a woman under 30 who had recovered from COVID-19.

V usage is TRBV3-1 (or the pseudogene TRBV3-2) and J usage is TRBJ2-1, with TRBD2 identical over 7 bases. This CDR3 is built from 17 residues. Germline loops: CDR1 LGHDT, CDR2 YNNKEL (reference sequence). Trimming at V came to 4 bases and at J to 4 bases, leaving 13 bases not matched to a gene. Here the CDR3 reads CASSRHGLDPKYNEQFF. CDR3 DNA sequence: TGTGCCAGCAGCCGTCATGGACTAGACCCCAAATACAATGAGCAGTTCTTC.

The rearrangement joins TRBV5-4 to TRBJ2-6; maybe TRBD1 (6 bases). V was pared by 1 base and J by 4 bases, with 15 bases between. The germline CDR1 and CDR2 sequences are SGHNT and YYREEE (reference sequence). The CDR3 sequence is 17 residues long. The CDR3 sequence: CASSLWGRLSGANVLTF. The CDR3 bases are TGTGCCAGCAGCTTGTGGGGGCGATTAAGCGGGGCCAACGTCCTGACTTTC.

The chain links TRBV7-2 to TRBJ2-3; D ambiguous. Germline CDR1 is SGHTA and CDR2 is FQGNSA. The V and J ends lost 2 bases and 6 bases respectively, with 12 bases between them. The CDR3 covers 14 residues. The CDR3 coding sequence is TGTGCCAGCAGCTTAAGTGGTAGAACGGATACGCAGTATTTT. This gives the protein CASSLSGRTDTQYF.

The rearrangement uses TRBV3-1 (or the pseudogene TRBV3-2) and TRBJ2-2; 8 bases line up with TRBD1. Germline V gives CDR1 LGHDT, CDR2 YNNKEL (reference sequence). With V trimmed by 3 bases and J by 7 bases, 13 bases remained unmatched. The CDR3 sequence is 17 residues long. The CDR3, as DNA: TGTGCCAGCAGCCAGATTTACCGGGACAGGTCGAACGGGGAGCTGTTTTTT. Its protein product is CASSQIYRDRSNGELFF.

The chain recombines TRBV23-1 with TRBJ2-1; a possible D gene is TRBD1 (6 bases). TRBV23-1 is recorded as an ORF, its role being uncertain. Trimming shortened V by 7 bases and J by 7 bases, and 23 bases separated the two germline ends. The CDR3 runs 16 residues. CDR3 loop: CASKRAGARLLNEQFF. As DNA, the CDR3 is TGCGCCAGCAAACGCGCAGGGGCACGGCTGTTGAATGAGCAGTTCTTC.

This chain connects TRBV7-3 to TRBJ2-2; no firm D call. The length of the CDR3 is 16 residues. V lost 5 bases and J 0 bases, leaving 13 bases between the germline ends. Looked up from germline, CDR1 is SGHTA and CDR2 is FQGTGA. The CDR3 region is CASSLQPTANTGELFF. The CDR3 DNA reads as TGTGCCAGCAGCCTACAGCCTACCGCGAACACCGGGGAGCTGTTTTTT. Using reference TRBV7-3 and TRBJ2-2 for the parts outside the CDR3, the full variable domain is GAGVSQTPSNKVTEKGKYVELRCDPISGHTALYWYRQSLGQGPEFLIYFQGTGAADDSGLPNDRFFAVRPEGSVSTLKIQRTERGDSAVYLCASSLQPTANTGELFFGEGSRLTVL.

This clone came up a few times. This rearrangement joins TRBV9 to TRBJ2-7, with 13 bases that match TRBD2. The V and J ends lost 0 bases and 3 bases, in that order; junction bases with no gene match: 9. Germline CDR1 is SGDLS and CDR2 is YYNGEE. This CDR3 is 18 amino acids long. The chain's CDR3 is CASSVGLAGGVGHYEQYF. The CDR3 coding sequence is TGTGCCAGCAGCGTAGGACTAGCGGGGGGCGTAGGCCACTACGAGCAGTACTTC.